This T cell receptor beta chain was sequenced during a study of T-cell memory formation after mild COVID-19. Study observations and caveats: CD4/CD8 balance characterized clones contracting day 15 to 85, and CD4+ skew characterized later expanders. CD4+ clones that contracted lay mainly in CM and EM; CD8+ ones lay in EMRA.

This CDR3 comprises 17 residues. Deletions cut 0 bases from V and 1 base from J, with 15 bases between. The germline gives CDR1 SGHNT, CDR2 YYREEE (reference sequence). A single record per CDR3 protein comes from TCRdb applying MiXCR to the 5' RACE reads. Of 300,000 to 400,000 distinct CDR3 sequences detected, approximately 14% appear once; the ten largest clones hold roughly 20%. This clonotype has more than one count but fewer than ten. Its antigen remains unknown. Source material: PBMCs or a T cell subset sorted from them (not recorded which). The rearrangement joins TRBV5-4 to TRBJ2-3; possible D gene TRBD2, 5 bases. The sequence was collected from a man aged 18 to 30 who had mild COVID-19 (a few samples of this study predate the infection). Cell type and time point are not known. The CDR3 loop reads CASSLDQSGPRTDTQYF. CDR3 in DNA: TGTGCCAGCAGCTTGGATCAGAGCGGCCCTCGCACAGATACGCAGTATTTT. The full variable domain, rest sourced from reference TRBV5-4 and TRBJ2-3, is ETGVTQSPTHLIKTRGQQVTLRCSSQSGHNTVSWYQQALGQGPQFIFQYYREEENGRGNFPPRFSGLQFPNYSSELNVNALELDDSALYLCASSLDQSGPRTDTQYFGPGTRLTVL.